This TCR beta chain was recorded in a study of shared clonotypes between healthy human individuals. Data came from immunoSEQ multiplex PCR; TCRdb stores just in-frame clones and leaves some out. The sample has some 790,000 clones, approximately 72% seen once; the top ten hold under 2%. J lost 7 bases, V lost 0 bases, and 6 bases had no gene match. The CDR3 is made up of 16 amino acids. Per germline, CDR1 SGDLS and CDR2 YYNGEE. The sample consisted of memory CD4+ T cells sorted from blood. Subset meaning: CD45RA-negative fraction. The V gene is TRBV9, the J gene TRBJ2-2; 10 bases fit TRBD2. This receptor was taken from a woman in her twenties or thirties in good health. For the CDR3, the DNA is TGTGCCAGCAGCGTAGGGGGACTAGCGAGCAGCGGGGAGCTGTTTTTT. Amino acids: CASSVGGLASSGELFF.